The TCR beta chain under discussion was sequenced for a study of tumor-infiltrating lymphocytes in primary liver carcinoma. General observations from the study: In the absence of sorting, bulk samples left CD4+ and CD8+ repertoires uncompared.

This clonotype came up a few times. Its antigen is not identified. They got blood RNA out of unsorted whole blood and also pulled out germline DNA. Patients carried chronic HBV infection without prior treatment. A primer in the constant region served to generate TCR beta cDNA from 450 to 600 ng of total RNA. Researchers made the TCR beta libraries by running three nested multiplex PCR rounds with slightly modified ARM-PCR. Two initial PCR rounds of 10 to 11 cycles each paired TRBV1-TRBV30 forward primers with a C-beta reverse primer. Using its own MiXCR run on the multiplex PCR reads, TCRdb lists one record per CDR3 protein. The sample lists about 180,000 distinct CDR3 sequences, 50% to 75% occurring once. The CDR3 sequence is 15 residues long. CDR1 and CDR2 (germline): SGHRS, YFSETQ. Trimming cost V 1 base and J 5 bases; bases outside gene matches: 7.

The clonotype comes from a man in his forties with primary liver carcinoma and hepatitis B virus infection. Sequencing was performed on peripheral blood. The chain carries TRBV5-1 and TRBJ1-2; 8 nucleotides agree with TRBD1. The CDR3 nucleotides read TGCGCCAGCAGCTTGAACGGACAGGGTCTATATGGCTACACCTTC. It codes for CASSLNGQGLYGYTF.